Below are 23 T cell receptor beta chains sequenced from a single sample in a study of T-cell memory formation after mild COVID-19. One entry per CDR3 protein, called by TCRdb with MiXCR from the 5' RACE reads. The table includes roughly 300,000 distinct CDR3 sequences, under 8.5% detected once. The sequenced sample consisted of PBMCs or a T cell subset sorted from them (not recorded which). The receptors come from a man aged 18 to 29 who had mild COVID-19 (a few samples of this study predate the infection). Cell type and time point are not known.

This clonotype is medium-sized (0.01 to 0.1%) in the sample. The chain is built from TRBV6-5 and TRBJ1-1; D gene uncertain. Trimming pared 1 base from V and 4 bases from J, leaving 13 bases between. This CDR3 is 15 amino acids long. The germline gives CDR1 MNHEY, CDR2 SVGAGI. The CDR3 nucleotides are TGTGCCAGCAGTTACTACCCCGGTCGGGGCACTGAAGCTTTCTTT. Translating it yields CASSYYPGRGTEAFF.

The chain is built from TRBV6-2 or TRBV6-3 and TRBJ1-2; no clear D gene. V was trimmed by 5 bases and J by 5 bases, leaving 12 bases between them. The CDR3 covers 13 residues. Germline CDR1 is MNHEY and CDR2 is SVGEGT. The CDR3: CASSDVGLYGYTF. In DNA, the CDR3 is TGTGCCAGCAGTGACGTCGGGTTATATGGCTACACCTTC.

This clonotype was counted a few times. CDR3 sequence reads: CASSYGQGSTEAFF. The CDR3 DNA is TGTGCCAGCAGTTACGGACAGGGTAGCACTGAAGCTTTCTTT. The genes are TRBV6-5 and TRBJ1-1, with TRBD1 matching 8 bases. The CDR3 length is 14 residues. The germline V gene has CDR1 MNHEY and CDR2 SVGAGI. Trimming removed 2 bases from V and 4 bases from J; junction bases left unmatched: 3.

The gene calls are TRBV5-1 and TRBJ1-5, with 10 nucleotides matching TRBD1. The germline V gene encodes CDR1 SGHRS and CDR2 YFSETQ. The ends lost 4 bases at V and 4 bases at J; junction bases unmatched: 5. CDR3 size: 15 residues. The CDR3: CASSIRQGANQPQHF. The CDR3 coding sequence is TGCGCCAGCAGCATCCGACAGGGGGCGAATCAGCCCCAGCATTTT.

This clonotype was counted ten times or more. CDR3 nucleotides: TGCAGTGCTAGAGATATGGGGGTAGGCTACGAGCAGTACGTC. As protein: CSARDMGVGYEQYV. The V gene is TRBV20-1, the J gene TRBJ2-7; D tentatively reads TRBD1 or TRBD2 (5 bases each). The CDR3 contains 14 residues. With 0 bases removed from V and 3 bases from J, the gap between germline ends came to 12 bases. Germline CDR1 is DFQATT and CDR2 is SNEGSKA (reference sequence).

In its sample, this clonotype was seen a few times. The chain combines TRBV5-1 with TRBJ2-1, with D perhaps matching TRBD1 or TRBD2 (5 bases each). Germline V gene lookup returns CDR1 SGHRS and CDR2 YFSETQ. This CDR3 has 17 amino acids. Trimming left V 5 bases short and J 0 bases short, with 18 bases between. The CDR3 spells CASSSLTTGTSYNEQFF. Written as DNA, the CDR3 is TGCGCCAGCAGTTCCTTGACTACCGGGACCTCCTACAATGAGCAGTTCTTC.

V gene TRBV3-1 combines with J gene TRBJ2-2; D unresolved. The germline V gene encodes CDR1 LGHDT and CDR2 YNNKEL (reference sequence). The CDR3 loop spans 14 amino acids. V gave up 6 bases and J gave up 10 bases, with 18 bases separating them. CDR3 sequence (DNA): TGTGCCAGCAGTCCAACGTTCAGATCGGTGGAGCTGTTTTTT. This translates into CASSPTFRSVELFF.

This clonotype has at least ten counts. The rearrangement joins TRBV7-2 to TRBJ2-5, with 7 bases identical to TRBD1. The CDR3 length is 15 residues. V lost 4 bases and J lost 2; bases outside the gene matches: 7. The germline CDR1 and CDR2 sequences are SGHTA and FQGNSA. CDR3 bases: TGTGCCAGCAGCTATTCCGGGACAGAACAAGAGACCCAGTACTTC. It encodes CASSYSGTEQETQYF.

This clonotype was detected many times. The chain recombines TRBV7-9 with TRBJ2-2; D is perhaps TRBD1 (7 bases). The V end lost 5 bases, the J end lost 7 bases, and 14 bases lay between the germline ends. Germline V gives CDR1 SEHNR, CDR2 FQNEAQ (reference sequence). The CDR3 sequence is 14 residues long. The CDR3 loop is CASSKQGRIGELFF. The CDR3 DNA sequence: TGTGCCAGCAGCAAACAGGGGAGGATCGGGGAGCTGTTTTTT. Looking up the rest from reference TRBV7-9 and TRBJ2-2 gives the full variable domain: DTGVSQNPRHKITKRGQNVTFRCDPISEHNRLYWYRQTLGQGPEFLTYFQNEAQLEKSRLLSDRFSAERPKGSFSTLEIQRTEQGDSAMYLCASSKQGRIGELFFGEGSRLTVL.

This clonotype appeared a few times. V usage is TRBV20-1 and J usage is TRBJ1-6, with D possibly TRBD1 on 5 matching bases. Per the germline V gene, CDR1 is DFQATT and CDR2 is SNEGSKA (reference sequence). This CDR3 spans 11 amino acids. The V end was cut by 7 bases, the J end by 12 bases, with 13 bases between. The CDR3 protein is CSVDRGEPLHF. The DNA for the CDR3 is TGCAGTGTCGACCGGGGGGAACCCCTCCACTTT.

This clonotype was observed a handful of times. The CDR3 DNA follows: TGTGCCAGCAGACGACAGGGCTCCTACGAGCAGTACGTC. Amino acid sequence: CASRRQGSYEQYV. V gene TRBV6-2 or TRBV6-3 combines with J gene TRBJ2-7; 7 bases agree with TRBD1. The CDR3 covers 13 residues. Germline V gives CDR1 MNHEY, CDR2 SVGEGT. V gave up 6 bases and J gave up 0 bases; unmatched junction bases: 2.

This clonotype was seen at least ten times. V usage is TRBV5-1 and J usage is TRBJ2-2, with TRBD1 identical over 12 bases. CDR3 length: 15 amino acids. V shed 4 bases and J 6 bases; nucleotides not matched to a gene: 4. Germline CDR1 is SGHRS and CDR2 is YFSETQ. CDR3 nucleotide sequence: TGCGCCAGCAGCCCGGGACAGGGGGCCGCCGGGGAGCTGTTTTTT. Residues: CASSPGQGAAGELFF.

This clonotype was counted at least ten times. The chain uses TRBV10-2 and TRBJ2-3; 13 bases match TRBD2. CDR1 and CDR2 from the germline V gene are WSHSY and SAAADI. The trim removed 3 bases at V and 0 bases at J, leaving 6 bases unmatched. This CDR3 has 18 amino acids. The DNA for the CDR3 is TGCGCCAGCAGTGACCTGGGACTAGCGGGGCCTAGCACAGATACGCAGTATTTT. This sequence encodes CASSDLGLAGPSTDTQYF.

This clonotype showed up many times. This sequence joins TRBV7-3 and TRBJ2-2; weak D call: TRBD2 (6 bases). The length of the CDR3 is 15 residues. Germline V gene lookup returns CDR1 SGHTA and CDR2 FQGTGA. Trimming left V 0 bases short and J 6 bases short, with 11 bases between. CDR3 loop: CASSLTVRGPGELFF. DNA of the CDR3: TGTGCCAGCAGCTTAACGGTGCGGGGACCCGGGGAGCTGTTTTTT. Supplemented by reference TRBV7-3 and TRBJ2-2, the full variable domain reads GAGVSQTPSNKVTEKGKYVELRCDPISGHTALYWYRQSLGQGPEFLIYFQGTGAADDSGLPNDRFFAVRPEGSVSTLKIQRTERGDSAVYLCASSLTVRGPGELFFGEGSRLTVL.

This chain joins TRBV29-1 and TRBJ2-5; 9 positions agree with TRBD1. Germline CDR1 and CDR2: SQVTM and ANQGSEA. The CDR3 is 15 residues long. J gave up 2 bases and V 7 bases, and 11 bases lay outside the gene matches. The CDR3, as DNA: TGCAGCGGAACCGGCGACAGGGGGTGGCAAGAGACCCAGTACTTC. It translates to CSGTGDRGWQETQYF.

V and J are TRBV7-2 and TRBJ1-2; perhaps TRBD1 as D (5 bases). Between the trimmed V and J ends, which lost 5 bases and 4 bases, there was a span of 14 bases. Germline CDR1 is SGHTA and CDR2 is FQGNSA. The CDR3 sequence is 14 residues long. For the CDR3, the DNA is TGTGCCAGCAGCGCGAACGCAGGGTTCTATGGCTACACCTTC. Protein: CASSANAGFYGYTF.

This clonotype was seen repeatedly, ten times or more. The chain combines TRBV3-1 with TRBJ1-1; 7 bases are a match to TRBD1. CDR1 is LGHDT and CDR2 is YNNKEL in the germline V gene (reference sequence). The CDR3 loop spans 13 amino acids. Unmatched junction bases numbered 8, after V lost 5 bases and J lost 8 bases. CDR3 in amino acids: CASSYRRGREAFF. The CDR3 DNA reads as TGTGCCAGCAGCTACCGAAGGGGGCGGGAAGCTTTCTTT.

This clonotype was seen more than once but under ten times. V and J are TRBV12-3 or TRBV12-4 and TRBJ2-1; TRBD2 might be the D (6 bases). CDR3 length: 16 residues. V was cut by 2 bases and J by 8 bases, with 19 bases left in between. The CDR3 DNA reads TGTGCCAGCAGTTTATTTGGACTACAGGTGGCCTATGAGCAGTTCTTC. It translates to CASSLFGLQVAYEQFF.

This clonotype was detected only a few times. The gene calls are TRBV6-6 and TRBJ1-5, with D tentatively TRBD1 (6 bases). Trimming took 10 bases from V and 6 from J, leaving 13 bases between them. Germline V lookup: CDR1 MNHNY, CDR2 SVGAGI (reference sequence). CDR3 size: 12 residues. DNA for the CDR3: TGTGCCACCACTACAGGGTTTCAGCCCCAGCATTTT. This sequence encodes CATTTGFQPQHF.

In this sample, this clonotype turned up a few times. The chain uses TRBV6-8 and TRBJ1-5; possibly TRBD1 for D (6 bases). Germline loops: CDR1 MNHGY, CDR2 SAAAGT. The CDR3 is made up of 16 amino acids. Trimming took 4 bases from V and 3 from J, leaving 16 bases between them. The CDR3 DNA reads TGTGCCAGCAGTTTTTCCTGGACAGCTACCAATCAGCCCCAGCATTTT. Its protein is CASSFSWTATNQPQHF.

This clonotype was counted at least ten times. This chain's CDR3 is CASSPTGRGYTF. The DNA of the CDR3 is TGTGCCAGCAGTCCTACAGGGAGAGGCTACACCTTC. The V and J genes are TRBV27 and TRBJ1-2; a possible D gene is TRBD1 (6 bases). The CDR3 spans 12 residues. From germline, CDR1 is MNHEY and CDR2 SMNVEV (reference sequence). Between the trimmed V and J ends, which lost 5 bases and 8 bases, there was a span of 12 bases.

V usage is TRBV21-1 and J usage is TRBJ1-6. TRBV21-1 has pseudogene status. The length of the CDR3 is 15 residues. The CDR3 region has the DNA TGTGCCAGCAGCAGTCGAGGAGAGAGTAATTCACCCCTCCACTTT. Translated: CASSSRGESNSPLHF.

V gene TRBV6-5 combines with J gene TRBJ2-3; no definite D call. The CDR3 loop spans 12 amino acids. Between the trimmed V and J ends, which lost 8 bases and 0 bases, there was a span of 6 bases. Germline lookup yields CDR1 MNHEY and CDR2 SVGAGI. The CDR3 DNA reads as TGTGCCAGCGGAGACAGCACAGATACGCAGTATTTT. Protein: CASGDSTDTQYF.